This T cell receptor beta chain appears in the sequencing data of a study of technical replicates of blood from a handful of donors. The CDR3 is 13 amino acids. Germline-derived CDR1 and CDR2 are SGHVS and FNYEAQ. V shed 5 bases, J shed 5 bases, and the junction held 4 bases outside the gene matches. Clones were read by immunoSEQ multiplex PCR, and TCRdb kept only the in-frame ones, dropping some. The sample contains about 79,000 clones, more than 85% of which appear only once. Sequences were obtained from T cells isolated from PBMCs. The chain uses TRBV7-6 and TRBJ2-7; 9 bases are shared with TRBD1. The TCR comes from a human donor in good health. Some clones in this sample may be carry-over from other donors' samples. The CDR3, as DNA: TGTGCCAGCAGCAGACGGACAGGGGACGAGCAGTACTTC. Translated, it gives CASSRRTGDEQYF.